This T cell receptor (beta chain) was recorded in a study of cytomegalovirus exposure and HLA in healthy donors. The CDR3 spans 14 residues. Deletions cut 6 bases from V and 2 bases from J, with 13 bases between. The germline V gene encodes CDR1 SGHNT and CDR2 YENEEA. In the case of this clone: The antigen is undetermined.

PCR was performed using 60 Vbeta and 13 Jbeta primers. The data were produced by immunoSEQ multiplex PCR, yet TCRdb's version contains in-frame clones alone and is incomplete. The table includes around 100,000 clones, 70% to 85% detected once. Study observations and caveats: Common viral pathogens seemed, in a later analysis, to connect with several of the most significant clusters. Later analysis showed TCR association rates varying by HLA locus, highest for DRB1 and lowest for HLA-C.

The sequencing sample was made of PBMCs. The chain uses TRBV11-3 and TRBJ1-1; D ambiguous. This clonotype originated in a woman aged 18-29 years in good health and CMV-seropositive. The CDR3 loop is CASRSRVTNTEAFF. Written as DNA, the CDR3 is TGTGCCAGCAGGTCCCGGGTCACCAACACTGAAGCTTTCTTT.